This T cell receptor beta chain derives from a study of early T cells in non-severe SARS-CoV-2 infection. Study-wide context: The study sequenced bulk RNA from unsorted whole blood, with chains unpaired. The study, taken as a whole, reports: Private and CD4 specificities were missed by VDJdb matching, which favored anti-spike CD8 responses.

This clonotype was observed at least ten times. What it binds is not known. CDR1 and CDR2 from the germline V gene are SQVTM and ANQGSEA. The CDR3 has 14 amino acids. Between the trimmed V and J ends, which lost 4 bases and 4 bases, there was a span of 16 bases. Attachment of unique molecular identifiers to individual cDNA molecules was performed. Each CDR3 protein gets one entry after TCRdb re-called the 5' RACE reads with MiXCR. This sample has about 36,000 distinct CDR3 sequences, with roughly 6.8% found just once. The sample in question was whole blood, obtained at baseline. This clonotype originated in an adult who was a healthcare worker with PCR-confirmed SARS-CoV-2 infection or an uninfected control (not recorded which). The chain employs TRBV29-1 and TRBJ1-1; D is possibly TRBD1 (6 bases). In DNA form, the CDR3 reads TGCAGCGTTGCCCTGGACAGCCTTGGCACTGAAGCTTTCTTT. Its translation is CSVALDSLGTEAFF.